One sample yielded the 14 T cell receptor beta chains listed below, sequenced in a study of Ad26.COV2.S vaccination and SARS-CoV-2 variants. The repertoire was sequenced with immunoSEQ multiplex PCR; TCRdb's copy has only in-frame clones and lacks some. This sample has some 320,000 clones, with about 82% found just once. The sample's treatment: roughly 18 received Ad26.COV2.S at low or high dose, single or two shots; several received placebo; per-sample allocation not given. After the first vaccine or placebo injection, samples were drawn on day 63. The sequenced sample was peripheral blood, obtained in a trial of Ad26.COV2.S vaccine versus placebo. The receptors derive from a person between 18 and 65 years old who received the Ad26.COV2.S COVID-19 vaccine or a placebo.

The CDR3 reads CASSFNPNPGQTYNSPLHF. The CDR3 DNA reads TGCGCCAGCAGCTTCAACCCGAACCCGGGACAGACATATAATTCACCCCTCCACTTT. The chain is built from TRBV5-1 and TRBJ1-6; 7 positions match TRBD1. The junction had 15 bases not matched to a gene; V was cut back by 2 bases and J by 4 bases. The CDR3 covers 19 residues. Germline V gene data show CDR1 as SGHRS and CDR2 as YFSETQ.

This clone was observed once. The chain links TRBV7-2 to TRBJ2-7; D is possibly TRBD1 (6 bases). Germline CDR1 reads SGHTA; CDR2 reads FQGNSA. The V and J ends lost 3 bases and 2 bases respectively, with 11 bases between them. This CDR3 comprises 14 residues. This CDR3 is CASSFRQAAYEQYF. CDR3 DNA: TGTGCCAGCAGCTTCAGACAGGCCGCCTACGAGCAGTACTTC.

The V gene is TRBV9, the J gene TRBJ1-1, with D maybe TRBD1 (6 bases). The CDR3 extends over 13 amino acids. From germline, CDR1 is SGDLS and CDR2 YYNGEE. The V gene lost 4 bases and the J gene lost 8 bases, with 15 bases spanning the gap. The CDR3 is CASSQVEGQEAFF. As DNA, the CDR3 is TGTGCCAGCAGCCAAGTAGAGGGACAAGAAGCTTTCTTT.

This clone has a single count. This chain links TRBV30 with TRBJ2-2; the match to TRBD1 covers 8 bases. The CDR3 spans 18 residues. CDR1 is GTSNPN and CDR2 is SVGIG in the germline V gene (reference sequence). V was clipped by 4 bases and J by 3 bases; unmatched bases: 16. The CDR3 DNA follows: TGTGCCTGGAAGGGAGGCCCGGGGCAGGGGGCGTACACCGGGGAGCTGTTTTTT. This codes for CAWKGGPGQGAYTGELFF. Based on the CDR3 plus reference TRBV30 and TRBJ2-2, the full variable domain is SQTIHQWPATLVQPVGSPLSLECTVEGTSNPNLYWYRQAAGRGLQLLFYSVGIGQISSEVPQNLSASRPQDRQFILSSKKLLLSDSGFYLCAWKGGPGQGAYTGELFFGEGSRLTVL.

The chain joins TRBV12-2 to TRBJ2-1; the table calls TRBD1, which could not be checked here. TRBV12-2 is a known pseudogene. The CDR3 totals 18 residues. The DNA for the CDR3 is TGTGCAAGTCGCTCCCGGACAGCCCCAATGAGCTCCTACAATGAGCAGTTCTTC. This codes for CASRSRTAPMSSYNEQFF.

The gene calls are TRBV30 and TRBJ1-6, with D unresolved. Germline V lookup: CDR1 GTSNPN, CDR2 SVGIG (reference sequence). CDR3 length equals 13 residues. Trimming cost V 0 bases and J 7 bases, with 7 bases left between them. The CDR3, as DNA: TGTGCCTGGAGTGTAGACGTAAATTCACCCCTCCACTTT. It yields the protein CAWSVDVNSPLHF.

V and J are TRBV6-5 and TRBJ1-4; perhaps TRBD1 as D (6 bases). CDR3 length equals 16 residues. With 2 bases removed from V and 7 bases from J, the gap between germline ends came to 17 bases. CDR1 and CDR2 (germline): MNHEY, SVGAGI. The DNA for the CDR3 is TGTGCCAGCAGTTACGTCCCCGGGGGCAGTCTTGAAAAACTGTTTTTT. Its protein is CASSYVPGGSLEKLFF.

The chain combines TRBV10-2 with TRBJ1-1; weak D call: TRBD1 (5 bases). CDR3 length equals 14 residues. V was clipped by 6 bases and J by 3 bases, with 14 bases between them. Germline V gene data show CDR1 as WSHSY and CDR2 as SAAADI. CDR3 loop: CASRVGDLDTEAFF. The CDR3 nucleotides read TGCGCCAGCAGGGTAGGGGACCTGGACACTGAAGCTTTCTTT.

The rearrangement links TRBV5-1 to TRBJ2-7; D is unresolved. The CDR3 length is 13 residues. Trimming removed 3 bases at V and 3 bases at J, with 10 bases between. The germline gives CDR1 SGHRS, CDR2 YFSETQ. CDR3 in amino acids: CASSYGSNYEQYF. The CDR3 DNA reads TGCGCCAGCAGCTACGGGTCCAACTACGAGCAGTACTTC.

The CDR3 bases are TGTGCCAGCAGCAACTCACAGGTACTCTACACTGAAGCTTTCTTT. This codes for CASSNSQVLYTEAFF. V usage is TRBV5-6 and J usage is TRBJ1-1, with a possible D match to TRBD1 (5 bases). The V gene lost 4 bases and the J gene lost 3 bases, with 16 bases spanning the gap. CDR1 and CDR2 from the germline V gene are SGHDT and YYEEEE. This CDR3 has 15 amino acids.

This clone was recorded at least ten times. The CDR3 sequence is CASRRGGGGQPQHF. The CDR3 bases are TGTGCCAGCAGAAGAGGGGGGGGAGGCCAGCCCCAGCATTTT. This chain uses TRBV5-6 with TRBJ1-5; weak D call: TRBD1 (6 bases). Germline values: CDR1 SGHDT, CDR2 YYEEEE. This CDR3 has 14 residues. Trimming stripped 5 bases from V and 7 bases from J, with 16 bases between.

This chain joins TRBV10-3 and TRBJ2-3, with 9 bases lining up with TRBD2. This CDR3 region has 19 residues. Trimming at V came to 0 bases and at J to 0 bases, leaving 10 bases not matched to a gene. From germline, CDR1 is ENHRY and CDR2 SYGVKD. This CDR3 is CAISESRLADFISTDTQYF. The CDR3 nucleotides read TGTGCCATCAGTGAGTCCCGACTAGCGGATTTCATTAGCACAGATACGCAGTATTTT.

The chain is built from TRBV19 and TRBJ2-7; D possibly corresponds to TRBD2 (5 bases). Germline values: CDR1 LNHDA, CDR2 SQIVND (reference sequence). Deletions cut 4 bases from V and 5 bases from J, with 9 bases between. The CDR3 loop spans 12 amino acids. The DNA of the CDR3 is TGTGCCAGTAGTAGGGAGAACGACGAGCAGTACTTC. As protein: CASSRENDEQYF. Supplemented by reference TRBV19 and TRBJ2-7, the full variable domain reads DGGITQSPKYLFRKEGQNVTLSCEQNLNHDAMYWYRQDPGQGLRLIYYSQIVNDFQKGDIAEGYSVSREKKESFPLTVTSAQKNPTAFYLCASSRENDEQYFGPGTRLTVT.

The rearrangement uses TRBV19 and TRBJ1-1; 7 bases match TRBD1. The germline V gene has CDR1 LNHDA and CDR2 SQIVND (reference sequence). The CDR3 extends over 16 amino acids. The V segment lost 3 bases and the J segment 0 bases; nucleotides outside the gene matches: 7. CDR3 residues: CASSIRQGLMNTEAFF. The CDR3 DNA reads TGTGCCAGTAGTATCCGACAGGGACTGATGAACACTGAAGCTTTCTTT.